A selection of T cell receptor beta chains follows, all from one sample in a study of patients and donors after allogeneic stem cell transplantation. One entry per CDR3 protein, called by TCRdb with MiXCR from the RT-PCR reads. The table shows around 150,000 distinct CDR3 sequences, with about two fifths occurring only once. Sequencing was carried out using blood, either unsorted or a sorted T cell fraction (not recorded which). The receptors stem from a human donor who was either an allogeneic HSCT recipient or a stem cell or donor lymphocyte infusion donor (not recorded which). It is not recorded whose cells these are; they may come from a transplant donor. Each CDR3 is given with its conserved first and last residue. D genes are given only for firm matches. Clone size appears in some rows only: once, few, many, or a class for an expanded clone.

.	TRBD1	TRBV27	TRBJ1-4	TGTGCCAGCAGTCCGGCGGGACAGGGGGCAGGAGAAAAACTGTTTTTT	CASSPAGQGAGEKLFF
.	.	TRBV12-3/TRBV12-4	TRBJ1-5	TGTGCCAGCAGTTTACGTACAGGGAATCAGCCCCAGCATTTT	CASSLRTGNQPQHF
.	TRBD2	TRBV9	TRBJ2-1	TGTGCCAGCAGCGTAGGAAGCGGGGTAGACTACAATGAGCAGTTCTTC	CASSVGSGVDYNEQFF
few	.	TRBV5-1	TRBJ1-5	TGCGCCAGCAGCCCCTTTGGGGACAGCAATCAGCCCCAGCATTTT	CASSPFGDSNQPQHF
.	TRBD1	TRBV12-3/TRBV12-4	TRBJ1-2	TGTGCCAGCAGCCCGGACAGGAACCATGGCTACACCTTC	CASSPDRNHGYTF
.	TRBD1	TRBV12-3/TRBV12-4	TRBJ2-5	TGTGCCAGCAGGGACAGGCCTAACCTTGCCCAGTACTTC	CASRDRPNLAQYF
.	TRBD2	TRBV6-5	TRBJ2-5	TGTGCCAGCAGTAGTGATAAAACGGGGGGGCCGGAGACCCAGTACTTC	CASSSDKTGGPETQYF
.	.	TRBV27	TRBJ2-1	TGTGCCAGCAGCACATGGGAGGGAGGGGGAGGTGAGCAGTTCTTC	CASSTWEGGGGEQFF
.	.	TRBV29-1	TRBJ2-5	TGCAGCGTTGGGGGGGAACAAGAGACCCAGTACTTC	CSVGGEQETQYF
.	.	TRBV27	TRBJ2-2	TGTGCCAGCAGTTTAAAGGGCGGGGAGCTGTTTTTT	CASSLKGGELFF
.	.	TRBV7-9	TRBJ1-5	TGTGCCAGCAGCGAGGGTTCAGGTCAAAGGGGAGATCAGCCCCAGCATTTT	CASSEGSGQRGDQPQHF
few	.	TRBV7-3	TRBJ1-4	TGTGCCAGCAGCTTATGGAATAGGGGTGAAAAACTGTTTTTT	CASSLWNRGEKLFF
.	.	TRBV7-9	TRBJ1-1	TGTGCCAGCAGCTTAGGGGCAGGTTACCGAGAAGCTTTCTTT	CASSLGAGYREAFF
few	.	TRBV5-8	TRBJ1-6	TGTGCCAGCAGCATTCGGGCTAGGCCACCCCTCCACTTT	CASSIRARPPLHF
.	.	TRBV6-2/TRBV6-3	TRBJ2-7	TGTGCCAGCATGCGACGGGGCATGAGCTCCTACGAGCAGTACTTC	CASMRRGMSSYEQYF
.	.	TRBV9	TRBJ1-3	TGTGCCAGCAGCGTCGACCGAACCATATATTTT	CASSVDRTIYF
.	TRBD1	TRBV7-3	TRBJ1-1	TGTGCCAGCAGCTTGACCGGGACAGGCCGTTTCGGCACTGAAGCTTTCTTT	CASSLTGTGRFGTEAFF
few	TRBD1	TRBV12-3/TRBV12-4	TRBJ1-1	TGTGCCAGCAGTTTCAGGGGGCAGTACACTGAAGCTTTCTTT	CASSFRGQYTEAFF
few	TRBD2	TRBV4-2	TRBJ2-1	TGTGCCAGCAGCCCATACTATAGCGGGGGGGCCCAGGAGCAGTTCTTC	CASSPYYSGGAQEQFF
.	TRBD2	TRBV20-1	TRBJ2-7	TGCAGTGCTACGGGGACTAGCGGGGGGACGACCTACGAGCAGTACTTC	CSATGTSGGTTYEQYF
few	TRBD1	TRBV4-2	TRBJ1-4	TGTGCCAGCAGCAGACAGGGGGCGACTGAAAAACTGTTTTTT	CASSRQGATEKLFF
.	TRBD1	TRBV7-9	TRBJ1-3	TGTGCCAGCAGCCACTGGCTCCAGGGGGGTGGAAACACCATATATTTT	CASSHWLQGGGNTIYF
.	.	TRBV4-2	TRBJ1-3	TGTGCCAGCAGCCAAGTCCCCCCCCAGGGGCCTGGAAACACCATATATTTT	CASSQVPPQGPGNTIYF
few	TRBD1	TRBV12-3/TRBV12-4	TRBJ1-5	TGTGCCAGCAGTTCCCCTGGACAGGGAGGGATTCAGCCCCAGCATTTT	CASSSPGQGGIQPQHF
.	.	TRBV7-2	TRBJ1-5	TGTGCCAGCAGCCCTCCCTACGATCAGCCCCAGCATTTT	CASSPPYDQPQHF
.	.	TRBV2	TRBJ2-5	TGTGCCAGCAGTGAGGTGGGTCCTCAAGAGACCCAGTACTTC	CASSEVGPQETQYF
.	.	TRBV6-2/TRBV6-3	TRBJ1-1	TGTGCCAGCAGTTACTCAGGTGACGGATTGAACACTGAAGCTTTCTTT	CASSYSGDGLNTEAFF
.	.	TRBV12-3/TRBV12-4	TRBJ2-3	TGTGCCAGCAGCCTACCCCGACAGAGCACAGATACGCAGTATTTT	CASSLPRQSTDTQYF
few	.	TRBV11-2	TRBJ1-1	TGTGCCAGCAGCTCTAGGGGGGGCGCGAACACTGAAGCTTTCTTT	CASSSRGGANTEAFF
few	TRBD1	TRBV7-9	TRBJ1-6	TGTGCCAGCAGTCAGCAAAGGACAGGGGAGTATAATTCACCCCTCCACTTT	CASSQQRTGEYNSPLHF
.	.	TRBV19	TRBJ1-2	TGTGCCAGTGCTCAGCCCGGGAACTATGGCTACACCTTC	CASAQPGNYGYTF
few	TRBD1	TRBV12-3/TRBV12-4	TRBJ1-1	TGTGCCAGCAGAGATAGACAGGGGATGAACACTGAAGCTTTCTTT	CASRDRQGMNTEAFF
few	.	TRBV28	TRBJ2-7	TGTGCCAGCCGGGCGGTAGGGCCCTACGAGCAGTACTTC	CASRAVGPYEQYF
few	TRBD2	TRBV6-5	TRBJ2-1	TGTGCCAGCAGTTCGCGCGGGGGAGGGTACAATGAGCAGTTCTTC	CASSSRGGGYNEQFF